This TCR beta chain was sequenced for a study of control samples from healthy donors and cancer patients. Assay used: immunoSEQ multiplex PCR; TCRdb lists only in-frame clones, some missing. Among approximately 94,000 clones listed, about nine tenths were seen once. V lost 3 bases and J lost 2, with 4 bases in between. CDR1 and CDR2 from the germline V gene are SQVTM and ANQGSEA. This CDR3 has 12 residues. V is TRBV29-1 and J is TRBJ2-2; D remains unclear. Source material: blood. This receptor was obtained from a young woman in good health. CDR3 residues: CSVEKNTGELFF. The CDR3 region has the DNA TGCAGCGTTGAGAAAAACACCGGGGAGCTGTTTTTT.